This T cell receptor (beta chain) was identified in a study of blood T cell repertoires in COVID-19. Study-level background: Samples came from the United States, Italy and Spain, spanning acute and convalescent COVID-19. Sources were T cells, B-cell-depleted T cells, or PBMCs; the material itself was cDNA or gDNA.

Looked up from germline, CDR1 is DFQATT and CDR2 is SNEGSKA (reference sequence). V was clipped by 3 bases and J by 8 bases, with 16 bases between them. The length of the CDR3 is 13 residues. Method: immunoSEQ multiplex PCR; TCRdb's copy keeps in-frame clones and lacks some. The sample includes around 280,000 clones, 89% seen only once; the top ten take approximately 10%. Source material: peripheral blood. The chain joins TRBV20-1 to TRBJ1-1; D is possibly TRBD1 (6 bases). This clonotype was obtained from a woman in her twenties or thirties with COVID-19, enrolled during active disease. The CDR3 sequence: CSASYRQGIEAFF. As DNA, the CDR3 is TGCAGTGCTAGTTATAGGCAGGGGATAGAAGCTTTCTTT.